This T cell receptor beta chain was observed in a study of beta chain features in type 1 diabetes. General study results and limits: Type 1 diabetes patients had moderately but significantly shorter TCRB CDR3s in all four CD4+ subsets.

Germline V gives CDR1 SEHNR, CDR2 FQNEAQ (reference sequence). The CDR3 consists of 14 residues. The ends were cut back, 5 bases at V and 4 bases at J, with 13 bases in the middle. Each of the CD4+ naive, central memory, regulatory and stem cell-like memory populations was sorted via CD45RO/CCR7/CD25/CD127/CD95/CD27. This clone has more than one count but fewer than ten. Its antigen is unknown. Every isolated RNA sample was fully reverse transcribed, so sequencing captured expressed TCRB transcripts. Data came from immunoSEQ multiplex PCR; TCRdb stores just in-frame clones and leaves some out. The table shows just under 150,000 clones, with about 13% occurring only once.

This clonotype originated in a man between 18 and 29 years old with type 1 diabetes. The chain has TRBV7-9 and TRBJ2-3; D uncertain. The sequenced material came from central memory CD4+ T cells from blood. The CDR3 coding sequence is TGTGCCAGCAGCCATTCCCCCAGACCAGATACGCAGTATTTT. Translated: CASSHSPRPDTQYF.